The 8 T cell receptor beta chains given below trace back to one sample, sequenced in a study of blood T cell repertoires in COVID-19. Produced via immunoSEQ multiplex PCR; TCRdb's table is partial and in-frame only. The sample gives about 16,000 clones, about 89% of which show up once; 20% to 25% is in the top ten. The sample was peripheral blood. Source of these receptors: a man in his 60s with acute or convalescent COVID-19.

This clone is medium-sized (0.01 to 0.1%). This rearrangement joins TRBV7-6 to TRBJ1-2; weak D call: TRBD1 (6 bases). Trimming cost V 6 bases and J 0 bases, with 14 bases left between them. Germline CDR1 reads SGHVS; CDR2 reads FNYEAQ. This CDR3 comprises 15 residues. The CDR3 loop is CASRSTGGSNYGYTF. The CDR3 DNA reads TGTGCCAGCAGGTCTACGGGGGGCTCTAACTATGGCTACACCTTC.

The chain joins TRBV28 to TRBJ2-1; 7 bases are a match to TRBD1. This CDR3 region has 13 residues. The V gene end was trimmed by 8 bases and the J gene end by 9 bases; junction bases not matched to a gene: 10. Germline CDR1 MDHEN, CDR2 SYDVKM. CDR3 region: CASAEGARGEQFF. DNA for the CDR3: TGTGCCAGCGCTGAGGGGGCTAGGGGTGAGCAGTTCTTC. Full variable domain (missing parts from reference TRBV28 and TRBJ2-1): DVKVTQSSRYLVKRTGEKVFLECVQDMDHENMFWYRQDPGLGLRLIYFSYDVKMKEKGDIPEGYSVSREKKERFSLILESASTNQTSMYLCASAEGARGEQFFGPGTRLTVL.

The chain is built from TRBV19 and TRBJ2-3; weak D call: TRBD1 (6 bases). V lost 4 bases to trimming and J lost 2 bases, with 22 bases between them. The CDR3 contains 18 residues. CDR1 LNHDA and CDR2 SQIVND come from the germline V gene (reference sequence). The CDR3 loop is CASSSLGPRGSNTDTQYF. The CDR3, as DNA: TGTGCCAGTAGTAGCTTAGGTCCCAGGGGTTCTAACACAGATACGCAGTATTTT.

The chain recombines TRBV10-1 with TRBJ2-7, with D tentatively TRBD2 (7 bases). Germline V gene lookup returns CDR1 WNHNN and CDR2 SYGVQD (reference sequence). Trimming shortened V by 3 bases and J by 2 bases, and 14 bases separated the two germline ends. The CDR3 is 15 amino acids. This CDR3 is CASSDRGAHAYEQYF. As DNA, the CDR3 is TGCGCCAGCAGTGATCGGGGGGCCCACGCCTACGAGCAGTACTTC.

The chain employs TRBV28 and TRBJ2-6; TRBD2 is a possible D gene (5 bases). The V gene lost 8 bases and the J gene lost 4 bases, with 21 bases spanning the gap. The CDR3 extends over 17 amino acids. Germline assignment: CDR1 MDHEN and CDR2 SYDVKM. The chain's CDR3 is CASSQLGLTLGANVLTF. CDR3 nucleotide sequence: TGTGCCAGCTCCCAACTAGGTCTGACTCTCGGGGCCAACGTCCTGACTTTC. The full variable domain, in which reference TRBV28 and TRBJ2-6 provide the parts outside the CDR3, is DVKVTQSSRYLVKRTGEKVFLECVQDMDHENMFWYRQDPGLGLRLIYFSYDVKMKEKGDIPEGYSVSREKKERFSLILESASTNQTSMYLCASSQLGLTLGANVLTFGAGSRLTVL.

V usage is TRBV2 and J usage is TRBJ2-2, with no clear D. Germline V gives CDR1 SNHLY, CDR2 FYNNEI. This CDR3 has 13 residues. V was trimmed by 2 bases and J by 5 bases, leaving 6 bases between them. The CDR3 protein is CASSETGTGELFF. The CDR3 region has the DNA TGTGCCAGCAGTGAAACGGGTACCGGGGAGCTGTTTTTT.

The genes are TRBV15 and TRBJ2-1; the match to TRBD2 covers 10 bases. The V and J ends lost 1 base and 0 bases, in that order; junction bases with no gene match: 9. Germline values: CDR1 LNHNV, CDR2 YYDKDF (reference sequence). The CDR3 consists of 19 residues. This CDR3 reads CATSRGLRTSGSSYNEQFF. The CDR3 DNA sequence: TGTGCCACCAGCAGAGGCCTTCGGACTAGCGGAAGCTCCTACAATGAGCAGTTCTTC.

The chain couples TRBV12-5 to TRBJ2-1; D remains unclear. Trimming pared 1 base from V and 8 bases from J, leaving 6 bases between. Germline V lookup: CDR1 LGHNT, CDR2 FRNRAP. This CDR3 is built from 12 residues. The DNA of the CDR3 is TGTGCTAGTGGTTTGGCAGAGGATGAGCAGTTCTTC. Protein sequence: CASGLAEDEQFF.